These 15 T cell receptor beta chains came from one sample sequenced in a study of OX40 agonist ivuxolimab in advanced cancers. Only in-frame clones appear in the TCRdb table, and some are missing; sequencing was by immunoSEQ multiplex PCR. The data hold tens of thousands of clones, with about 93% observed a single time. The sample here was CD4+ or CD8+ T cells sorted from blood, taken in a trial of the OX40 agonist ivuxolimab. These TCRs come from an adult with an advanced solid tumor such as melanoma, head and neck, liver or kidney cancer.

This chain links TRBV9 with TRBJ1-4; 7 nucleotides agree with TRBD1. Trimming took 3 bases from V and 6 from J; bases not matched to a gene: 2. The CDR3 loop spans 13 amino acids. Per the germline V gene, CDR1 is SGDLS and CDR2 is YYNGEE. The CDR3 nucleotides are TGTGCCAGCAGCGCGACAGGGTATGAAAAACTGTTTTTT. Its translation: CASSATGYEKLFF. Complete variable domain (other parts from reference TRBV9 and TRBJ1-4): DSGVTQTPKHLITATGQRVTLRCSPRSGDLSVYWYQQSLDQGLQFLIQYYNGEERAKGNILERFSAQQFPDLHSELNLSSLELGDSALYFCASSATGYEKLFFGSGTQLSVL.

J is TRBJ2-6 and V is TRBV15; a weak D match, TRBD1 (5 bases). This CDR3 has 15 residues. CDR1 and CDR2 (germline): LNHNV, YYDKDF (reference sequence). Trimming left V 5 bases short and J 0 bases short, with 8 bases between. CDR3 residues: CATSEGDSGANVLTF. CDR3 DNA: TGTGCCACCAGCGAAGGGGACTCTGGGGCCAACGTCCTGACTTTC.

Comment on this clone: The same CDR3 arises from other DNA sequences in this sample as well. The CDR3 DNA follows: TGCAGCGTTGGACAGGGAGCCTACGAGCAGTACTTC. Translating it yields CSVGQGAYEQYF. J is TRBJ2-7 and V is TRBV29-1; 7 positions match TRBD1. V shed 4 bases, J shed 2 bases, and the junction held 2 bases outside the gene matches. The CDR3 extends over 12 amino acids. CDR1 is SQVTM, CDR2 ANQGSEA, per germline.

The genes are TRBV19 and TRBJ2-1; tentatively, D is TRBD2 (6 bases). Germline V gives CDR1 LNHDA, CDR2 SQIVND (reference sequence). Trimming cost V 3 bases and J 5 bases, with 14 bases left between them. This CDR3 has 15 residues. The CDR3 loop is CASSINGGTNNEQFF. The CDR3 DNA is TGTGCCAGTAGTATTAATGGCGGGACCAACAATGAGCAGTTCTTC.

The gene calls are TRBV30 and TRBJ1-2; D unresolved. Deletions cut 5 bases from V and 4 bases from J, with 17 bases between. The CDR3 spans 14 residues. In germline, CDR1 is GTSNPN, CDR2 SVGIG (reference sequence). CDR3 sequence (DNA): TGTGCCTGGGCAAAGATTGATAAGGTCTATGGCTACACCTTC. Translated, it gives CAWAKIDKVYGYTF.

V gene TRBV4-3 combines with J gene TRBJ2-7, with 14 bases fitting TRBD2. Germline V gene lookup returns CDR1 LGHNA and CDR2 YSLEER. J lost 7 bases, V lost 0 bases, and 14 bases had no gene match. The CDR3 is 19 residues long. The DNA for the CDR3 is TGCGCCAGCAGCCAAGACCCACTCAGACTAGCGGGAGGGTTAGTGGAGCAGTACTTC. Protein: CASSQDPLRLAGGLVEQYF.

The gene calls are TRBV6-1 and TRBJ1-5; D is unclear. The CDR3 length is 14 residues. The V gene's germline CDR1 is MNHNS and CDR2 SASEGT. Trimming stripped 1 base from V and 4 bases from J, with 8 bases between. CDR3 residues: CASSEGWANQPQHF. CDR3 nucleotides: TGTGCCAGCAGTGAAGGATGGGCGAATCAGCCCCAGCATTTT.

The chain combines TRBV4-3 with TRBJ1-2; 7 nucleotides line up with TRBD1. V was pared by 0 bases and J by 5 bases, with 6 bases of the junction left unmatched. Germline CDR1 LGHNA, CDR2 YSLEER. This CDR3 comprises 15 residues. CDR3 DNA sequence: TGCGCCAGCAGCCAAGATTATGGGACAGCTTATGGCTACACCTTC. Protein sequence: CASSQDYGTAYGYTF.

As concerns this clone: Different DNA sequences within this sample yield the same CDR3. The rearrangement links TRBV9 to TRBJ2-2; possible D gene TRBD1, 5 bases. Germline V gene lookup returns CDR1 SGDLS and CDR2 YYNGEE. The CDR3 totals 14 residues. The ends were cut back, 0 bases at V and 5 bases at J, with 8 bases in the middle. CDR3 protein: CASSVGGGTGELFF. CDR3 bases: TGTGCCAGCAGCGTAGGGGGCGGAACCGGGGAGCTGTTTTTT.

V is TRBV4-1 and J is TRBJ2-7; D may be TRBD2 (5 bases). V was shortened by 2 bases and J by 1 base, with 15 bases between the two germline ends. Germline V gene data show CDR1 as MGHRA and CDR2 as YSYEKL. This CDR3 comprises 16 residues. CDR3 amino acids: CASSQISGGPSYEQYF. The CDR3 DNA sequence: TGCGCCAGCAGCCAAATAAGCGGCGGGCCGTCCTACGAGCAGTACTTC.

The chain links TRBV10-3 to TRBJ2-3, with D possibly matching TRBD2 (6 bases). The germline CDR1 and CDR2 sequences are ENHRY and SYGVKD. The V end was cut by 7 bases, the J end by 2 bases, with 13 bases between. CDR3 length equals 14 residues. The CDR3 DNA reads TGTGCCATCAACTCGGGGGTAGTCACAGATACGCAGTATTTT. The encoded protein is CAINSGVVTDTQYF.

Points on this clone: The junction does not match germline at one end; this may be a read error. The rearrangement links TRBV7-6 to TRBJ2-1; 8 nucleotides align to TRBD2. The CDR3 is made up of 12 amino acids. CDR1 and CDR2 from the germline V gene are SGHVS and FNYEAQ. The chain's CDR3 is CASSLAGGEQFF. The CDR3 region has the DNA TGTGCCAGCAGCCTAGCGGGTGGCGAGCAGTTCTTC. Using reference TRBV7-6 and TRBJ2-1 for the parts outside the CDR3, the full variable domain is GAGVSQSPRYKVTKRGQDVALRCDPISGHVSLYWYRQALGQGPEFLTYFNYEAQQDKSGLPNDRFSAERPEGSISTLTIQRTEQRDSAMYRCASSLAGGEQFFGPGTRLTVL.

The V gene is TRBV19, the J gene TRBJ2-7; 11 positions agree with TRBD1. V lost 5 bases to trimming and J lost 3 bases; unmatched junction nucleotides: 6. The CDR3 contains 15 residues. Germline V CDR1 and CDR2: LNHDA, SQIVND (reference sequence). The CDR3 here is CASSPGTGGLYEQYF. CDR3 DNA: TGTGCCAGTAGTCCAGGGACAGGGGGACTCTACGAGCAGTACTTC.

J is TRBJ2-1 and V is TRBV6-5, with unresolved D. The germline gives CDR1 MNHEY, CDR2 SVGAGI. This CDR3 has 12 residues. With 1 base removed from V and 13 bases from J, the gap between germline ends came to 11 bases. The CDR3 DNA follows: TGTGCCAGCAGTTACTTCGATGGGAAACAGTTCTTC. Its translation: CASSYFDGKQFF.

CDR3: CASSSRDISTEAFF. CDR3 bases: TGTGCCAGCAGTTCCCGGGACATTTCGACTGAAGCTTTCTTT. This chain joins TRBV27 and TRBJ1-1, with a possible D match to TRBD1 (6 bases). Germline values: CDR1 MNHEY, CDR2 SMNVEV (reference sequence). Trimming shortened V by 4 bases and J by 5 bases, and 14 bases separated the two germline ends. The CDR3 runs 14 residues.